The entry below describes one T cell receptor (beta chain). Antigen unknown. This sample is part of a study of T cell responses to AZD1222 COVID-19 vaccine. Notes on the study in general: Spike regions recognized by vaccine-associated CD4 TCRs spanned the protein, led by 160-218 and 743-854. Within unmutated variant regions lay the reported targets of nearly half of spike-specific TCRs. At baseline, just five or six AZD1222 recipients tested seropositive. The sample set comprised mostly white British donors with more females, and clonal diversity was possibly underestimated.

TCRdb's table, derived via immunoSEQ multiplex PCR, lists solely in-frame clones and lacks some. The sample has 75,000 to 95,000 clones, around 90% seen once. The CDR3 loop spans 16 amino acids. Germline V gene sequence: CDR1 KGHSH, CDR2 LQKENI. V dropped 4 bases and J dropped 4; count of bases not matched to a gene: 9. The V and J genes are TRBV18 and TRBJ2-2; 7 nucleotides line up with TRBD2. The source is an adult in good health. The specimen comprised peripheral blood, sampled on day 0 of AZD1222 vaccination. This CDR3 is CASSLRAGPGTGELFF. CDR3 in DNA: TGTGCCAGCTCACTGCGAGCGGGGCCGGGCACCGGGGAGCTGTTTTTT.